The 9 T cell receptor beta chains reported below all come from one sample, sequenced in a study of T cell changes during pregnancy in multiple sclerosis. The protocol was immunoSEQ multiplex PCR, while the TCRdb copy is restricted to in-frame clones and leaves out a portion. The sample has 65,000 to 70,000 clones, 85% to 95% seen once. The sample was peripheral blood, taken in the third trimester of pregnancy. The receptors originated from a female donor in good health, enrolled as a control in a pregnancy study.

The rearrangement joins TRBV6-6 to TRBJ2-1; the match to TRBD2 covers 7 bases. Germline V gene sequence: CDR1 MNHNY, CDR2 SVGAGI (reference sequence). V shed 2 bases, J shed 6 bases, and the junction held 7 bases outside the gene matches. The CDR3 consists of 15 residues. This CDR3 is CASSYGGGPSNEQFF. CDR3 nucleotide sequence: TGTGCCAGCAGTTACGGGGGAGGGCCCTCCAATGAGCAGTTCTTC.

The chain uses TRBV27 and TRBJ2-2; possibly TRBD2 for D (6 bases). CDR1 is MNHEY and CDR2 is SMNVEV in the germline V gene (reference sequence). This CDR3 has 17 residues. The V end lost 3 bases, the J end lost 9 bases, and 23 bases lay between the germline ends. DNA of the CDR3: TGTGCCAGCAGTTTCCGCAACACTAGCACCAGGGCGAGGGAGCTGTTTTTT. It is translated as CASSFRNTSTRARELFF.

V gene TRBV23-1 combines with J gene TRBJ2-7; 9 bases fit TRBD1. TRBV23-1 is known as an ORF, though its function is uncertain. The CDR3 sequence is 14 residues long. V was clipped by 9 bases and J by 0 bases; unmatched bases: 6. CDR3 region: CARTGQGSSYEQYF. CDR3 sequence (DNA): TGCGCCAGGACAGGACAGGGGAGCTCCTACGAGCAGTACTTC.

V is TRBV10-3 and J is TRBJ1-6; 10 bases match TRBD1. Germline V gene sequence: CDR1 ENHRY, CDR2 SYGVKD. J was trimmed by 7 bases and V by 9 bases; bases with no gene match: 6. This CDR3 has 14 residues. The CDR3 loop reads CAIHPDRGNSPLHF. The CDR3 DNA reads as TGTGCCATTCATCCGGACAGGGGGAATTCACCCCTCCACTTT.

This chain connects TRBV27 to TRBJ1-2, with D perhaps TRBD1 (6 bases). The V end was cut by 4 bases, the J end by 5 bases, with 14 bases between. Germline V gene sequence: CDR1 MNHEY, CDR2 SMNVEV (reference sequence). The CDR3 consists of 14 residues. The CDR3 reads CASSSSDRLYGYTF. CDR3 bases: TGTGCCAGCAGTTCCTCGGACAGATTATATGGCTACACCTTC.

The chain joins TRBV5-4 to TRBJ1-1, with a possible D match to TRBD1 (5 bases). Deletions cut 7 bases from V and 7 bases from J, with 14 bases between. This CDR3 has 12 residues. Germline CDR1 reads SGHNT; CDR2 reads YYREEE (reference sequence). CDR3 nucleotides: TGTGCCAGCCAACAGGATCGGTTTGAAGCTTTCTTT. Its translation: CASQQDRFEAFF.

The chain joins TRBV5-1 to TRBJ2-7; 8 bases agree with TRBD1. V gave up 3 bases and J gave up 7 bases; unmatched junction bases: 18. The V gene's germline CDR1 is SGHRS and CDR2 YFSETQ. CDR3 size: 17 residues. The CDR3 region has the DNA TGCGCCAGCAGCTCCCAACCCCAAGGACAGGGCGCGGGGGAGCAGTACTTC. Protein sequence: CASSSQPQGQGAGEQYF. The complete variable domain, with remaining parts taken from reference TRBV5-1 and TRBJ2-7, reads KAGVTQTPRYLIKTRGQQVTLSCSPISGHRSVSWYQQTPGQGLQFLFEYFSETQRNKGNFPGRFSGRQFSNSRSEMNVSTLELGDSALYLCASSSQPQGQGAGEQYFGPGTRLTVT.

The chain links TRBV29-1 to TRBJ1-2; D is uncertain. From germline, CDR1 is SQVTM and CDR2 ANQGSEA. V dropped 6 bases and J dropped 7 bases, with 12 bases sitting between them. The CDR3 length is 11 residues. For the CDR3, the DNA is TGCAGCGTCGCTGGCCGCTTTGGCTACACCTTC. It translates to CSVAGRFGYTF.

This clone was observed once. V and J are TRBV4-3 and TRBJ2-2, with TRBD2 identical over 12 bases. The CDR3 is 16 amino acids. Trimming cost V 2 bases and J 6 bases; bases outside gene matches: 4. Germline loops: CDR1 LGHNA, CDR2 YSLEER. Written as DNA, the CDR3 is TGCGCCAGCAGCCAACCCCTAGCGGGAGGGCCCGGGGAGCTGTTTTTT. Protein: CASSQPLAGGPGELFF.